The present T cell receptor beta chain was sequenced within a study of T-cell reconstitution after alpha-beta-depleted transplantation in children. In its sample, this clonotype was seen many times. This sample's TCRbeta library carried unique molecular identifier barcodes. TCRdb re-analysed the PCR reads in MiXCR, keeping a single row per CDR3 protein. Among about 230,000 distinct CDR3 sequences listed, around 13% were seen once. Between the trimmed V and J ends, which lost 4 bases and 0 bases, there was a span of 6 bases. The CDR3 contains 13 residues. Germline values: CDR1 LGHDT, CDR2 YNNKEL (reference sequence).

The chain has TRBV3-1 and TRBJ1-1; D is ambiguous. The receptor comes from a human donor who donated a stem cell graft to a child with acute lymphoblastic leukemia. The specimen was PBMCs from the stem cell graft donor, collected from the stem cell graft. The CDR3 bases are TGTGCCAGCAGCCCGGACGTGAACACTGAAGCTTTCTTT. As protein: CASSPDVNTEAFF.